This entry is about one T cell receptor (beta chain). The antigen this receptor binds is unknown. One base away there is no much larger clone; base qualities are not given. The sample belongs to a study of blood T cell repertoires in COVID-19 (dated by TCRdb to between 2020 and 2021). At the level of the whole study: Collaborator samples came from the United States, Italy and Spain and covered acute and convalescent phases of COVID-19. The prospective study material was composed of cDNA or gDNA derived from T cells, B-cell-depleted T cells, or PBMCs. The dataset comprised deeply sampled blood TCRbeta repertoires from subjects exposed to, actively infected with, or recovered from COVID-19. The repertoires were released in a freely available public database meant as a resource for research on the immune response to SARS-CoV-2. Samples came from the ongoing ImmuneRACE study (first 160 participants) plus 1,254 subjects from 6 global collaborators. Sample metadata almost always included a de-identified subject ID, COVID-19 status, age in years and sex. HLA class I and class II types, where available, came from metadata supplied by the sample provider rather than from assay-based typing. On the study overall, not on this receptor specifically: How much clinical and demographic metadata was included differed by source and by participant, and the metadata was provided uncurated.

Relative to germline, V is 6 bases shorter and J is 13 bases shorter, with 23 bases between their ends. The germline V gene encodes CDR1 SNHLY and CDR2 FYNNEI. The CDR3 has 14 amino acids, counting the end cysteine and phenylalanine. Only the CDR3 part of the read is kept: 42 bases, read in frame from the first base. Each collaborating institution followed its own protocols to collect whole blood in K2EDTA tubes. For TCRbeta analysis, collaborators shipped samples in one of three forms: frozen whole blood, isolated PBMCs, or DNA extracted from either of those sample types. TCRbeta CDR3 regions were amplified from genomic DNA using the immunoSEQ Assay, a bias-controlled multiplex PCR. In the paper's pipeline: Nucleated cell counts per sample were estimated from amplification of reference gene primers within the assay. To quantify the absolute abundance of each unique TCRbeta CDR3 rearrangement, sequence reads were collapsed and filtered. For each sample, productive Simpson clonality was calculated as the square root of Simpson's diversity index over productive rearrangements. TCRdb stores this immuneACCESS table with in-frame sequences only. Part of the clones is absent; in the studies checked, under half of the shortfall reflects unresolved V genes, and no reason is known for the rest. V and J calls and clone size come straight from that table; D and trimming were deduced from the DNA. In all, the sample holds some 260,000 clones, and approximately 77% of those were seen once. Roughly 3.1% of the sample is held by the ten biggest clonotypes.

The chain is assembled from TRBV2 and TRBJ2-3, with a weak D call of TRBD2 (6 bases match). The source of this sequence is a woman aged 18-35 years with acute or convalescent COVID-19. Sequenced sample: peripheral blood. The CDR3 reads as follows: CASRGRIQSPGEYF. The DNA is as follows: TGTGCCAGCAGGGGCCGAATACAGTCTCCGGGGGAGTATTTT.